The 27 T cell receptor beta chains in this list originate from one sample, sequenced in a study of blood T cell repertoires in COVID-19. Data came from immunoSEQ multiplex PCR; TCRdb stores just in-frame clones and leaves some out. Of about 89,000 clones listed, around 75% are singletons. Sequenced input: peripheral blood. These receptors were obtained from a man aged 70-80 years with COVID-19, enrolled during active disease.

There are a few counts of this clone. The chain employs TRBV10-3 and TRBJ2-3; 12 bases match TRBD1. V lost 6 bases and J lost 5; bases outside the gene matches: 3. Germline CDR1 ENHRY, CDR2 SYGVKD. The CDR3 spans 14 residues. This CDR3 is CAIRGQGAKDTQYF. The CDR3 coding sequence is TGTGCCATCAGGGGACAGGGGGCAAAAGATACGCAGTATTTT.

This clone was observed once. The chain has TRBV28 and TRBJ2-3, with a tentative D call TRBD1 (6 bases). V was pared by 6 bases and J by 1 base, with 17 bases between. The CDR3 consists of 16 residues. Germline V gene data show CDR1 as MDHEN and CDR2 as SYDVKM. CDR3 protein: CASSQGTKAGTDTQYF. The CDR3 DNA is TGTGCCAGCAGCCAAGGGACAAAAGCAGGCACAGATACGCAGTATTTT.

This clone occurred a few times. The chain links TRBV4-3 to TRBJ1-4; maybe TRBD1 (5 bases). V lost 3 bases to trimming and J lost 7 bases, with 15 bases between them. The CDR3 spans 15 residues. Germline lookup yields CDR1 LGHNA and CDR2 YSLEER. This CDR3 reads CASSHPVGGSEKLFF. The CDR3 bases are TGCGCCAGCAGCCACCCAGTGGGGGGGAGTGAAAAACTGTTTTTT.

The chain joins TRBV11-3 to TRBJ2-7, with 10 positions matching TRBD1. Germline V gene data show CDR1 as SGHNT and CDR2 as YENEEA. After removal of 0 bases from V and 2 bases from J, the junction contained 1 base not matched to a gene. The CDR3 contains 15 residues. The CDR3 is CASSLEGQGPYEQYF. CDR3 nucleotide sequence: TGTGCCAGCAGCTTAGAGGGACAGGGGCCCTACGAGCAGTACTTC.

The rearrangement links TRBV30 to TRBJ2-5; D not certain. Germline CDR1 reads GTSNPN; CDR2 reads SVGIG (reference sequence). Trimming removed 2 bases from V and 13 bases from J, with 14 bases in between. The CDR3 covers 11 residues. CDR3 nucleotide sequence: TGTGCCTGGAGTATTTCGACTTACCCGTACTTC. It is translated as CAWSISTYPYF.

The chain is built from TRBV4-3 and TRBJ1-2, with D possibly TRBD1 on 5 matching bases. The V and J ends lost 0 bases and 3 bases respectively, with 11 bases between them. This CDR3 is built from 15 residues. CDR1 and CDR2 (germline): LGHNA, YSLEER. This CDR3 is CASSQDHLTDYGYTF. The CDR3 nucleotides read TGCGCCAGCAGCCAAGATCATTTGACAGACTATGGCTACACCTTC.

DNA for the CDR3: TGTGCCAGCAGTTTATTTCGAACAGGGGGCGGTCAGCCCCAGCATTTT. This gives the protein CASSLFRTGGGQPQHF. This rearrangement joins TRBV28 to TRBJ1-5, with TRBD1 matching 9 bases. Germline trimming cut 1 base from V and 6 bases from J; bases unmatched to any gene: 7. The CDR3 is 16 amino acids. Germline CDR1 reads MDHEN; CDR2 reads SYDVKM.

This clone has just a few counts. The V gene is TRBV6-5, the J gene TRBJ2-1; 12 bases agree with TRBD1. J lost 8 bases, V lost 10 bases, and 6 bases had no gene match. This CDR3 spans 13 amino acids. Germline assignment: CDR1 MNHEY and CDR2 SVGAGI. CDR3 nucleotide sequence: TGTGCCACCCGGGACAGGGGGCGTGATGAGCAGTTCTTC. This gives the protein CATRDRGRDEQFF.

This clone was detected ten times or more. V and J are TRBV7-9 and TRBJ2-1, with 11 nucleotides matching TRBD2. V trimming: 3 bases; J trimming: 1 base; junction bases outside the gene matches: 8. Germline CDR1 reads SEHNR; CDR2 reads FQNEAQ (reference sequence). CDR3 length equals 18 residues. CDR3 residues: CASSLGWLAGGSYNEQFF. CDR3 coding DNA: TGTGCCAGCAGCTTGGGGTGGCTAGCGGGAGGTTCCTACAATGAGCAGTTCTTC.

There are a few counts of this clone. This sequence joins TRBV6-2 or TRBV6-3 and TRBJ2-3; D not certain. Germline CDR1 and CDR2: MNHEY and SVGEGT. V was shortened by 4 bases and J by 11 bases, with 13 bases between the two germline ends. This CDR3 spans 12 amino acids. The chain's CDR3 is CASSWATMMQYF. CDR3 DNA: TGTGCCAGCAGTTGGGCCACAATGATGCAGTATTTT.

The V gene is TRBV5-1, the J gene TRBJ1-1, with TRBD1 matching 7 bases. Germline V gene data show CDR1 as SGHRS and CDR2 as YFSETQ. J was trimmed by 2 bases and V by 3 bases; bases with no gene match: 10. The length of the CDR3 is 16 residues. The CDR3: CASSSGRGESNTEAFF. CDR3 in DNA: TGCGCCAGCAGCTCAGGCAGGGGGGAATCTAACACTGAAGCTTTCTTT. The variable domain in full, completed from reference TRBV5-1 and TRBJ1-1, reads KAGVTQTPRYLIKTRGQQVTLSCSPISGHRSVSWYQQTPGQGLQFLFEYFSETQRNKGNFPGRFSGRQFSNSRSEMNVSTLELGDSALYLCASSSGRGESNTEAFFGQGTRLTVV.

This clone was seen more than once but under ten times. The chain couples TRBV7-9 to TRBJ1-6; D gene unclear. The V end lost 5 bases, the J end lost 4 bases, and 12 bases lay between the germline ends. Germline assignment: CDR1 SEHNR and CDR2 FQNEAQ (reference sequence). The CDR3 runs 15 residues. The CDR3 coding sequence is TGTGCCAGCAGCCGGCGCCAGGAATATAATTCACCCCTCCACTTT. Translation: CASSRRQEYNSPLHF.

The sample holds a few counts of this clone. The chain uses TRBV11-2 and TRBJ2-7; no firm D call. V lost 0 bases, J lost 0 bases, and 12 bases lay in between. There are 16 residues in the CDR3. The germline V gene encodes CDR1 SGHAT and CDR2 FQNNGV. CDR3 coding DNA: TGTGCCAGCAGCTTAGAATCCCCAACATCCTCCTACGAGCAGTACTTC. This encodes CASSLESPTSSYEQYF.

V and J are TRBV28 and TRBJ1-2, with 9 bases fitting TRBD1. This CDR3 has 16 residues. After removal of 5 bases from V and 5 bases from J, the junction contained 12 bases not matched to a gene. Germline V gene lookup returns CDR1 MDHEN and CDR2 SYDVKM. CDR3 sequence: CASSQSGTGIIYGYTF. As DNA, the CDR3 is TGTGCCAGCAGTCAATCAGGGACAGGGATCATATATGGCTACACCTTC.

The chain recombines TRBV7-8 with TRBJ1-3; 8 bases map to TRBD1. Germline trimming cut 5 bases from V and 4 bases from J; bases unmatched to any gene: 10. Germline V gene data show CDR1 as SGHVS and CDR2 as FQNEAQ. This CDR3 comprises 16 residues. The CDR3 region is CASSLRQGKGGNTIYF. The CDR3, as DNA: TGTGCCAGCAGCCTCAGACAGGGGAAGGGAGGAAACACCATATATTTT.

CDR3 nucleotides: TGTGCCAGCAGCTGGGACAGGGTTGGTGAAAAACTGTTTTTT. Translated: CASSWDRVGEKLFF. V usage is TRBV7-9 and J usage is TRBJ1-4, with 9 nucleotides matching TRBD1. Trimming removed 4 bases from V and 7 bases from J; junction bases left unmatched: 4. Germline V CDR1 and CDR2: SEHNR, FQNEAQ (reference sequence). The CDR3 is 14 amino acids.

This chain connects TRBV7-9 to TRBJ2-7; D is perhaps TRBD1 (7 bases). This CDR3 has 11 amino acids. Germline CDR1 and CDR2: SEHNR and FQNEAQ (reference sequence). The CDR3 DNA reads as TGTGTCTCAGGGGGGAACTACGAGCAGTACTTC. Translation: CVSGGNYEQYF.

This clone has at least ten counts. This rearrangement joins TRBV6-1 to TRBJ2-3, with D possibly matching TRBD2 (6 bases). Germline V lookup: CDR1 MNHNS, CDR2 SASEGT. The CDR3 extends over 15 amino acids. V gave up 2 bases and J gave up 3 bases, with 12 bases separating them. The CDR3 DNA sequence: TGTGCCAGCAGTGAAAGGGCGCGGGAAACAGATACGCAGTATTTT. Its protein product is CASSERARETDTQYF.

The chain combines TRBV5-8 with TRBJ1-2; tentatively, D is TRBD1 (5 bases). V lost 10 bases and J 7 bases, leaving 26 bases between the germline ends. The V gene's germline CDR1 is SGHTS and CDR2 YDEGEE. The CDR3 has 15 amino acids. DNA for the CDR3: TGTGCCGGCATCCGGGACTTTCTCTTTATGGCTGGCTACACCTTC. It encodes CAGIRDFLFMAGYTF.

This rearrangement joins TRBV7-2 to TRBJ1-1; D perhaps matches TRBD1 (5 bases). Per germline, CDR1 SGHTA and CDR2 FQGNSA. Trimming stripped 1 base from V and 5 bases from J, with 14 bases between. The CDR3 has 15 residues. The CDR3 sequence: CASSLGSGGRTEAFF. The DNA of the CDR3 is TGTGCCAGCAGCTTAGGTTCGGGGGGGAGGACTGAAGCTTTCTTT.

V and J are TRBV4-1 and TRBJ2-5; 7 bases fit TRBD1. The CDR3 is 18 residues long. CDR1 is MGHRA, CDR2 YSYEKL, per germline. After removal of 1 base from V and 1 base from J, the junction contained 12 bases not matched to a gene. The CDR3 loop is CASSQALATRTGQETQYF. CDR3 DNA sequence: TGCGCCAGCAGCCAAGCCCTGGCGACCCGGACAGGCCAAGAGACCCAGTACTTC.

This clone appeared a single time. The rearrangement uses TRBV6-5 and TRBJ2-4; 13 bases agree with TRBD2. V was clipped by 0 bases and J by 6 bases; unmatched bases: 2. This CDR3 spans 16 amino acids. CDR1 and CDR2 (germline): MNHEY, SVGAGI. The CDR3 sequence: CASSYSWTSGGNIQYF. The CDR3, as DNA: TGTGCCAGCAGTTACTCGTGGACTAGCGGGGGAAACATTCAGTACTTC.

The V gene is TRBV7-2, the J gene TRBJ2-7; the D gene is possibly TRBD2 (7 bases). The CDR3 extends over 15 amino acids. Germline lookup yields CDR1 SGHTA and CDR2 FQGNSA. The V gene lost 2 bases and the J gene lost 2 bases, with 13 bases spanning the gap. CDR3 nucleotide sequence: TGTGCCAGCAGCTTAACCGGGGGGCATACCTACGAGCAGTACTTC. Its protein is CASSLTGGHTYEQYF. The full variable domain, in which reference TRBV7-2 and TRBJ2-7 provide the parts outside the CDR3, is GAGVSQSPSNKVTEKGKDVELRCDPISGHTALYWYRQSLGQGLEFLIYFQGNSAPDKSGLPSDRFSAERTGGSVSTLTIQRTQQEDSAVYLCASSLTGGHTYEQYFGPGTRLTVT.

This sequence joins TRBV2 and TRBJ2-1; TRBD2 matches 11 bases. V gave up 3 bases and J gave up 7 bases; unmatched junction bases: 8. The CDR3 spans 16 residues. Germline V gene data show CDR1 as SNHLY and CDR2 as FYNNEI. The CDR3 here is CASSEQARLAGNEQFF. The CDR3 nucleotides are TGTGCCAGCAGTGAGCAAGCCAGACTAGCGGGGAATGAGCAGTTCTTC.

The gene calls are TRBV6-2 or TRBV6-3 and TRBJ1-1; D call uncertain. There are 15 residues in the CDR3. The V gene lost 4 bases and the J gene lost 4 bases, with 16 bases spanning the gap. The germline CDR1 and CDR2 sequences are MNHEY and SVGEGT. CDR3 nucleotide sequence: TGTGCCAGCAGTTTACCGGGATCCCTTCTCACTGAAGCTTTCTTT. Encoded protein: CASSLPGSLLTEAFF.

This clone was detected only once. The CDR3 DNA reads TGCGCCAGCAGCTTGGATGCGGGACTTTACGAGCAGTACTTC. Its protein is CASSLDAGLYEQYF. The chain has TRBV5-1 and TRBJ2-7; TRBD2 might be the D (6 bases). Deletions cut 0 bases from V and 4 bases from J, with 11 bases between. In germline, CDR1 is SGHRS, CDR2 YFSETQ. The CDR3 consists of 14 residues.

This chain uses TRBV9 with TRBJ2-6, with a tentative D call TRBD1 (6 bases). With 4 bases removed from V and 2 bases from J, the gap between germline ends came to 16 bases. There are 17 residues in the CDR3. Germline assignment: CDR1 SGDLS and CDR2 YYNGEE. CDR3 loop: CASSTGHTGAGANVLTF. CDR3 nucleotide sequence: TGTGCCAGCAGCACGGGACATACAGGCGCTGGGGCCAACGTCCTGACTTTC.